The sequence of this TCR beta chain was determined in a study of beta chain features in type 1 diabetes. For the study at large: Sorted cells, 90 million to 130 million in number, were examined across all samples. General study results and limits: Researchers cautioned that cDNA sequencing could over-represent cells with high TCR expression. It was among patients, rather than healthy donors, that naive, central memory and Treg TCRB repertoires appeared more similar.

The single heparinised draw taken from each donor contained around 120 mL of blood on average. Investigators reverse transcribed all isolated RNA, so they sequenced expressed TCRB transcripts. TCRdb's copy holds only in-frame clones and misses some; the assay was immunoSEQ multiplex PCR. The table records hundreds of thousands of clones, over 10% of them present only once. A remark on this clone: Its antigen is unknown.

This CDR3 has 13 amino acids. V lost 8 bases and J 5 bases, leaving 15 bases between the germline ends. Looked up from germline, CDR1 is SGHTA and CDR2 is FQGNSA. Sequenced input: naive CD4+ T cells from blood. V gene TRBV7-2 combines with J gene TRBJ2-5; D is possibly TRBD1 (6 bases). This sequence originates from a man aged 18 to 30 in good health. CDR3 sequence: CASGTGLGETQYF. As DNA, the CDR3 is TGTGCCAGCGGTACAGGGCTGGGGGAGACCCAGTACTTC.